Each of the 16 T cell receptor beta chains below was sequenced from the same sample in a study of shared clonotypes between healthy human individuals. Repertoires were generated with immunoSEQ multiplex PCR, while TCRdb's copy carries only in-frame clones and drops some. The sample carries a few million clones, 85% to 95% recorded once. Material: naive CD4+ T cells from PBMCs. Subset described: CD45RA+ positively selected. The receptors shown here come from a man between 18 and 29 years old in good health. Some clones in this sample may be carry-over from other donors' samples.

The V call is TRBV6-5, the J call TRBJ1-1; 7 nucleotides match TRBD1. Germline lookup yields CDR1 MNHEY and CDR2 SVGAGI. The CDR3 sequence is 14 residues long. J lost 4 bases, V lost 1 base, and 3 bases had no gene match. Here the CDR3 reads CASSYLRGLTEAFF. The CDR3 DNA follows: TGTGCCAGCAGTTACTTGAGGGGGCTCACTGAAGCTTTCTTT.

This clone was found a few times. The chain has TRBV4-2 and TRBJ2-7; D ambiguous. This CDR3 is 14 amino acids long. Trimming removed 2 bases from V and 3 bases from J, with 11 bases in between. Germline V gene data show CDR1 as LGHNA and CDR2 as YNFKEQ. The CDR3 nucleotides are TGTGCCAGCAGCCAACGTCCTCCCCTCTACGAGCAGTACTTC. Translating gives CASSQRPPLYEQYF.

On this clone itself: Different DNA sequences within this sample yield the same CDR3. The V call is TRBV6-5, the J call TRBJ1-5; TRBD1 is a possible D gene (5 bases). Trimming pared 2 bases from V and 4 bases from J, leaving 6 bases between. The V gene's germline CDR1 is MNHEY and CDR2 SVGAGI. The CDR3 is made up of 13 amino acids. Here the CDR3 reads CASSYRGNQPQHF. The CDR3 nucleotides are TGTGCCAGCAGTTACAGGGGAAATCAGCCCCAGCATTTT.

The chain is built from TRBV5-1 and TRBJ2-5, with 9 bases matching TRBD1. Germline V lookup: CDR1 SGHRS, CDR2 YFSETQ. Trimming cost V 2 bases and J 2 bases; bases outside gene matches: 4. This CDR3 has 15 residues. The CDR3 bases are TGCGCCAGCAGCTTCGACAGGGGGACACAAGAGACCCAGTACTTC. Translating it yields CASSFDRGTQETQYF.

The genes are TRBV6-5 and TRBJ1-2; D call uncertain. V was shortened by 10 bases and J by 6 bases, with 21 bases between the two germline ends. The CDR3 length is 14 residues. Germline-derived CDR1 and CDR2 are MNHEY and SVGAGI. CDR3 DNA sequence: TGTGCCACCAATCCTGGGGTCAGGAGAGATGGCTACACCTTC. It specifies CATNPGVRRDGYTF.

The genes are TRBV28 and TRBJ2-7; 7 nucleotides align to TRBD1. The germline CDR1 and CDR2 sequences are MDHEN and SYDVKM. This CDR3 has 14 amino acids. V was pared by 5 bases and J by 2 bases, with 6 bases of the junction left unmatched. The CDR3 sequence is CASSTQGPTYEQYF. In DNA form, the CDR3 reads TGTGCCAGCAGTACACAGGGGCCCACCTACGAGCAGTACTTC.

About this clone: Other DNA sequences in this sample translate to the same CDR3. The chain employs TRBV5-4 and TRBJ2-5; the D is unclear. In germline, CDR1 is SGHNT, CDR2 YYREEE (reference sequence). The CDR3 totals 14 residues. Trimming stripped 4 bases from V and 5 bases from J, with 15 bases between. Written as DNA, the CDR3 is TGTGCCAGCAGCCTGGGCGCATCTGGGGAGACCCAGTACTTC. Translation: CASSLGASGETQYF.

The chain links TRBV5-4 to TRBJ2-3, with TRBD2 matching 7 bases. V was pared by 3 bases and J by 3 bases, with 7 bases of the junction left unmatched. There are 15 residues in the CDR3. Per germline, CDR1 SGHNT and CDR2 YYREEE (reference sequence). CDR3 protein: CASSSPTSVTDTQYF. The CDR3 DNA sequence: TGTGCCAGCAGCTCGCCAACTAGCGTGACAGATACGCAGTATTTT.

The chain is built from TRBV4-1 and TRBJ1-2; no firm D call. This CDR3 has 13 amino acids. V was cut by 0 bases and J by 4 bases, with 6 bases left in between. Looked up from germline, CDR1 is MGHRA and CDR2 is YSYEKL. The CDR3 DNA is TGCGCCAGCAGCCAAGACGTCGGCTATGGCTACACCTTC. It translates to CASSQDVGYGYTF.

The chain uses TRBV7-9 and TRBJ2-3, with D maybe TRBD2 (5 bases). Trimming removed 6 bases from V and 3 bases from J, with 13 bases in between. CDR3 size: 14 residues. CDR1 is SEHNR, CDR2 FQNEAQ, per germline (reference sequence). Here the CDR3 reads CASRGPSGTDTQYF. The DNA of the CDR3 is TGTGCCAGCAGAGGCCCCTCGGGGACAGATACGCAGTATTTT.

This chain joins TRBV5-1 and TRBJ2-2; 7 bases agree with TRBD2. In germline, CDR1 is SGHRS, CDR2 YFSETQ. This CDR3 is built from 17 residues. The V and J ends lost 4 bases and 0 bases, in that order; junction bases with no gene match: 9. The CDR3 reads CASSTPGGTTNTGELFF. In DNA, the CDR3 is TGCGCCAGCAGCACACCGGGAGGCACCACGAACACCGGGGAGCTGTTTTTT.

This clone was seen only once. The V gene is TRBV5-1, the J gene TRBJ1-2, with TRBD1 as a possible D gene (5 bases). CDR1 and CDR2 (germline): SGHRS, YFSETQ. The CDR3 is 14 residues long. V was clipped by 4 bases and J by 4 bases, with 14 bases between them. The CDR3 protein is CASSPGTAPYGYTF. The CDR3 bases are TGCGCCAGCAGCCCGGGGACGGCCCCCTATGGCTACACCTTC.

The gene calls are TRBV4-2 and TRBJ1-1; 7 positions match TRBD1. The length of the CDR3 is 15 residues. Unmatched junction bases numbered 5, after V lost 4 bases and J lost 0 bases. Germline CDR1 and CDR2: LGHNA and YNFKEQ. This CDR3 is CASSLGQVMNTEAFF. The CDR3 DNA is TGTGCCAGCAGCCTCGGACAGGTTATGAACACTGAAGCTTTCTTT.

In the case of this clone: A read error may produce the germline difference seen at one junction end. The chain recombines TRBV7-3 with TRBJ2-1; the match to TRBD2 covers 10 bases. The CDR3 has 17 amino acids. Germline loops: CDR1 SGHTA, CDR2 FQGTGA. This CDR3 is CASSLNPGLARGDEQFF. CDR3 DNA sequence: TGTGCCAGCAGTTTAAACCCGGGACTAGCGCGCGGGGATGAGCAGTTCTTC. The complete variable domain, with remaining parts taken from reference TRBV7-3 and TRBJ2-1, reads GAGVSQTPSNKVTEKGKYVELRCDPISGHTALYWYRQSLGQGPEFLIYFQGTGAADDSGLPNDRFFAVRPEGSVSTLKIQRTERGDSAVYLCASSLNPGLARGDEQFFGPGTRLTVL.

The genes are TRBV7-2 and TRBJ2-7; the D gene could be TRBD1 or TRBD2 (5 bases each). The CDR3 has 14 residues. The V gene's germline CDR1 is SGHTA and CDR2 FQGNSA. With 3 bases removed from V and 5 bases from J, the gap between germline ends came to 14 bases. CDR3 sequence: CASSLGRRDHEQYF. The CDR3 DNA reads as TGTGCCAGCAGCTTGGGTCGTAGGGACCACGAGCAGTACTTC.

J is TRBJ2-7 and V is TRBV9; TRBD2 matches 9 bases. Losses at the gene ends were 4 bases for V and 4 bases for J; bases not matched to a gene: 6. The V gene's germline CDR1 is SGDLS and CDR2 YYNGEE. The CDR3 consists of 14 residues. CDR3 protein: CASSPVLAGYEQYF. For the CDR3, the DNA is TGTGCCAGCAGCCCAGTGCTAGCGGGGTACGAGCAGTACTTC.